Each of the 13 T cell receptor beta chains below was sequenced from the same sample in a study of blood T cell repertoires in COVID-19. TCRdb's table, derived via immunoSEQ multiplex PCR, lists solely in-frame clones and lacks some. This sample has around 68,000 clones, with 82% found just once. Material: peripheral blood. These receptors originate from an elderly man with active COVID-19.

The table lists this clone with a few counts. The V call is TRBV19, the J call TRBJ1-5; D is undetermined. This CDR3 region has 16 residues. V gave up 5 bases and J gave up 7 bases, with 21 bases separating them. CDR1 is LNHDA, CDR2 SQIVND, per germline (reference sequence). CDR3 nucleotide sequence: TGTGCCAGTAGTCCGCGGGAAAGGGCCCTTGGACAGCCCCAGCATTTT. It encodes CASSPRERALGQPQHF.

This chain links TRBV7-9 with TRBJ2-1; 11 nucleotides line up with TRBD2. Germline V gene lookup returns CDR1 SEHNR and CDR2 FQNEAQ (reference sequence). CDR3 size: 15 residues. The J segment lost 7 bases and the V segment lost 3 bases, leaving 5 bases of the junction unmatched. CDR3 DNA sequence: TGTGCCAGCAGCTTTAGCGGGGGGGCCAGAAATGAGCAGTTCTTC. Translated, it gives CASSFSGGARNEQFF.

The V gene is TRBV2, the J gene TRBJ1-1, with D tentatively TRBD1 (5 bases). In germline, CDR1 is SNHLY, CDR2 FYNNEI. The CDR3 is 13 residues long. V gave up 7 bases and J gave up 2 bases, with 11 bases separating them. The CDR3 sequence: CASTKTENTEAFF. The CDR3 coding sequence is TGTGCCAGCACTAAGACAGAAAACACTGAAGCTTTCTTT. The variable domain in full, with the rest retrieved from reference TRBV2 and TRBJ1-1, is EPEVTQTPSHQVTQMGQEVILRCVPISNHLYFYWYRQILGQKVEFLVSFYNNEISEKSEIFDDQFSVERPDGSNFTLKIRSTKLEDSAMYFCASTKTENTEAFFGQGTRLTVV.

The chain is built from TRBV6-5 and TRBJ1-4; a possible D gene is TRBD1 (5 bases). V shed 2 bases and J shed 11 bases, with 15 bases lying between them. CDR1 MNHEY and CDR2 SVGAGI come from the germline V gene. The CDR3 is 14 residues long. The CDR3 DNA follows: TGTGCCAGCAGTTACGACAGTTCTGTGGGGAAACTGTTTTTT. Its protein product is CASSYDSSVGKLFF.

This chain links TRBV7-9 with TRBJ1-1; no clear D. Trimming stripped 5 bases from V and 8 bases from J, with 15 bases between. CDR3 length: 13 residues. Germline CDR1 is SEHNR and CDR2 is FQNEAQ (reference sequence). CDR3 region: CASSTEAPQEAFF. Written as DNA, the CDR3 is TGTGCCAGCAGCACAGAAGCCCCACAAGAAGCTTTCTTT.

CDR3 in DNA: TGCGCCAGCAGCTTACAGGGTAATATTGGTGAGCAGTTCTTC. Encoded protein: CASSLQGNIGEQFF. The J gene is TRBJ2-1, the V gene TRBV5-1; D perhaps matches TRBD1 (6 bases). V was trimmed by 2 bases and J by 9 bases, leaving 15 bases between them. Per the germline V gene, CDR1 is SGHRS and CDR2 is YFSETQ. The CDR3 totals 14 residues.

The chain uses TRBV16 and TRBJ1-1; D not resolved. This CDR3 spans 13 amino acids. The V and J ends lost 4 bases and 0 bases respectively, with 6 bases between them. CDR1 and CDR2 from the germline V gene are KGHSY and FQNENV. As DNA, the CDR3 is TGTGCCAGCAGCCTAACACTGAACACTGAAGCTTTCTTT. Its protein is CASSLTLNTEAFF.

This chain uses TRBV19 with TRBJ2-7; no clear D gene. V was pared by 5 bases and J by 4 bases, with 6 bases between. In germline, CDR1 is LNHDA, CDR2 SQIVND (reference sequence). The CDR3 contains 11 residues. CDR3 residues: CASSSAYEQYF. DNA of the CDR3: TGTGCCAGTAGTTCCGCGTACGAGCAGTACTTC.

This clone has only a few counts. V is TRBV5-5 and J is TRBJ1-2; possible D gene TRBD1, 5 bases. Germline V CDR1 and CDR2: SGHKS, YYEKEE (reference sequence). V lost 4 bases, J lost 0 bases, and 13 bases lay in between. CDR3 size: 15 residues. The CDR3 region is CASSPETVTNYGYTF. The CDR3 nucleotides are TGTGCCAGCAGCCCAGAGACAGTAACTAACTATGGCTACACCTTC.

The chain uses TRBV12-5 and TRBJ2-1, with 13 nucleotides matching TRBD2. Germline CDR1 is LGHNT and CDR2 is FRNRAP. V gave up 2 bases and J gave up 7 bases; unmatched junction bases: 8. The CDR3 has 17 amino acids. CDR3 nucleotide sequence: TGTGCTAGTGGTTTGATTACTAGCGGGGGGGCCGATAATGAGCAGTTCTTC. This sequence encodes CASGLITSGGADNEQFF.

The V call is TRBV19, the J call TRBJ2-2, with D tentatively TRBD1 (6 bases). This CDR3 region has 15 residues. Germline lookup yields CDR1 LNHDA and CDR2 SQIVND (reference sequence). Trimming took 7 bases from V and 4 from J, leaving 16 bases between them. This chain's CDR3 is CASTETGGGTGELFF. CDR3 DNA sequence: TGTGCCAGTACTGAGACAGGAGGCGGCACCGGGGAGCTGTTTTTT.

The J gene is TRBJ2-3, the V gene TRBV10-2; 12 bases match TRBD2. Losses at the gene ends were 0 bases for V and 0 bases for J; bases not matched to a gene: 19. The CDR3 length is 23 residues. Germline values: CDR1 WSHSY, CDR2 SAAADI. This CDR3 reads CASSESHPGGTGTSGSSTDTQYF. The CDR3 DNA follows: TGCGCCAGCAGTGAGTCACACCCCGGCGGCACCGGGACTAGCGGGTCTAGCACAGATACGCAGTATTTT.

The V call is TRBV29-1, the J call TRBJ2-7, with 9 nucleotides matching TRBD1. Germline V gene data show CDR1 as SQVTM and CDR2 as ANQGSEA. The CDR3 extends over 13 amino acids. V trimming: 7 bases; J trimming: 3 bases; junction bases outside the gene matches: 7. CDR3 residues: CSAVGQGIYEQYF. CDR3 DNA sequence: TGCAGCGCCGTCGGACAGGGGATCTACGAGCAGTACTTC.